A single sample gave rise to the 32 T cell receptor beta chains below, sequenced in a study of blood T cell repertoires in COVID-19. Libraries were prepared by immunoSEQ multiplex PCR; TCRdb keeps only in-frame clonotypes and omits some of them. This table has about 200,000 clones, roughly three quarters appearing once. Sequencing was carried out using peripheral blood. These receptors were obtained from a middle-aged woman with COVID-19, enrolled during active disease.

The V call is TRBV5-1, the J call TRBJ2-5, with TRBD2 identical over 11 bases. Germline V CDR1 and CDR2: SGHRS, YFSETQ. J was trimmed by 3 bases and V by 7 bases; bases with no gene match: 5. This CDR3 comprises 14 residues. The CDR3, as DNA: TGCGCCAGCGGTATAGCGGGAGGGGAAGAGACCCAGTACTTC. This encodes CASGIAGGEETQYF.

This clone was found once. The V and J genes are TRBV3-1 (or the pseudogene TRBV3-2) and TRBJ2-2; a possible D gene is TRBD2 (5 bases). Germline V lookup: CDR1 LGHDT, CDR2 YNNKEL (reference sequence). This CDR3 spans 16 amino acids. Trimming pared 0 bases from V and 5 bases from J, leaving 13 bases between. CDR3 sequence reads: CASSQDPRGRTGELFF. The CDR3, as DNA: TGTGCCAGCAGCCAAGATCCTCGGGGTCGGACCGGGGAGCTGTTTTTT.

Written as DNA, the CDR3 is TGTGCCAGCAGCTTAGTAACGTGGACAGGGCCCTACGAGCAGTACTTC. Translated, it gives CASSLVTWTGPYEQYF. This chain joins TRBV7-7 and TRBJ2-7; 8 bases are a match to TRBD1. J lost 2 bases, V lost 1 base, and 7 bases had no gene match. Germline CDR1 reads SSHAT; CDR2 reads FNYEAQ (reference sequence). The CDR3 consists of 16 residues.

This chain uses TRBV7-6 with TRBJ2-5; possibly TRBD1 for D (5 bases). CDR1 is SGHVS, CDR2 FNYEAQ, per germline. The V end lost 0 bases, the J end lost 2 bases, and 16 bases lay between the germline ends. The CDR3 loop spans 17 amino acids. The CDR3 protein is CASSLASSRALQETQYF. CDR3 nucleotide sequence: TGTGCCAGCAGCTTAGCTAGCTCCAGGGCCTTGCAAGAGACCCAGTACTTC.

Remarks on this clone: Other DNA sequences of this sample code for an identical CDR3. V usage is TRBV19 and J usage is TRBJ2-2, with 8 bases that match TRBD1. The trim removed 5 bases at V and 4 bases at J, leaving 3 bases unmatched. CDR1 is LNHDA, CDR2 SQIVND, per germline (reference sequence). The CDR3 runs 14 residues. The CDR3 is CASSLTGATGELFF. The CDR3 DNA follows: TGTGCCAGTAGTCTGACAGGGGCCACCGGGGAGCTGTTTTTT.

The genes are TRBV28 and TRBJ1-1; tentatively, D is TRBD1 (6 bases). The germline V gene has CDR1 MDHEN and CDR2 SYDVKM. The germline V and J ends were trimmed by 7 bases and 5 bases, with 20 bases remaining between them. The CDR3 contains 15 residues. CDR3 DNA: TGTGCCAGCATAGGGACAAACTTGCTGAGGACTGAAGCTTTCTTT. Protein: CASIGTNLLRTEAFF.

The chain links TRBV2 to TRBJ2-1; 15 bases match TRBD2. Per the germline V gene, CDR1 is SNHLY and CDR2 is FYNNEI. The V segment lost 4 bases and the J segment 5 bases; nucleotides outside the gene matches: 6. This CDR3 has 17 residues. CDR3 DNA: TGTGCCAGCAGTGGGACTAGCGGGAGGGCCGTCGACAATGAGCAGTTCTTC. It codes for CASSGTSGRAVDNEQFF.

The chain couples TRBV10-2 to TRBJ2-2; 7 nucleotides match TRBD2. V trimming: 8 bases; J trimming: 2 bases; junction bases outside the gene matches: 11. The CDR3 loop spans 16 amino acids. The germline gives CDR1 WSHSY, CDR2 SAAADI. CDR3: CASAGRAGVNTGELFF. CDR3 in DNA: TGCGCCAGCGCCGGCAGGGCGGGAGTAAACACCGGGGAGCTGTTTTTT.

The CDR3 reads CATLRGGYTDTQYF. CDR3 DNA sequence: TGTGCCACGCTAAGGGGGGGATACACAGATACGCAGTATTTT. This sequence joins TRBV6-5 and TRBJ2-3; D perhaps matches TRBD2 (7 bases). Deletions cut 10 bases from V and 2 bases from J, with 16 bases between. Per the germline V gene, CDR1 is MNHEY and CDR2 is SVGAGI. This CDR3 has 14 amino acids.

The genes are TRBV24-1 and TRBJ2-3; tentative D call: TRBD1 (6 bases). Per germline, CDR1 KGHDR and CDR2 SFDVKD. Trimming removed 4 bases from V and 6 bases from J, with 19 bases in between. The CDR3 has 16 amino acids. CDR3 in amino acids: CATSDPSLTGTDTQYF. CDR3 sequence (DNA): TGTGCCACCAGTGACCCGTCACTTACAGGGACCGATACGCAGTATTTT.

This clone was recorded only once. This chain's CDR3 is CASFPRVGYGYTF. As DNA, the CDR3 is TGTGCCAGTTTTCCCAGGGTTGGCTATGGCTACACCTTC. V is TRBV27 and J is TRBJ1-2; tentative D call: TRBD1 (5 bases). The CDR3 covers 13 residues. Trimming stripped 9 bases from V and 4 bases from J, with 15 bases between. The germline gives CDR1 MNHEY, CDR2 SMNVEV (reference sequence).

This clone showed up just a few times. The CDR3 DNA reads TGTGCCAGCAGCCCGGGACTAGCGGGATCGGGTGAGCAGTTCTTC. It yields the protein CASSPGLAGSGEQFF. The J gene is TRBJ2-1, the V gene TRBV7-2; 13 bases match TRBD2. CDR1 and CDR2 from the germline V gene are SGHTA and FQGNSA. CDR3 size: 15 residues. The V gene end was trimmed by 5 bases and the J gene end by 9 bases; junction bases not matched to a gene: 7.

The genes are TRBV5-1 and TRBJ2-7, with 10 bases aligning to TRBD1. CDR1 SGHRS and CDR2 YFSETQ come from the germline V gene. The CDR3 contains 16 residues. The V segment lost 4 bases and the J segment 1 base; nucleotides outside the gene matches: 8. The CDR3 loop is CASSVTGTGVSYEQYF. CDR3 nucleotide sequence: TGCGCCAGCAGCGTTACCGGGACAGGGGTATCCTACGAGCAGTACTTC. Based on the CDR3 plus reference TRBV5-1 and TRBJ2-7, the full variable domain is KAGVTQTPRYLIKTRGQQVTLSCSPISGHRSVSWYQQTPGQGLQFLFEYFSETQRNKGNFPGRFSGRQFSNSRSEMNVSTLELGDSALYLCASSVTGTGVSYEQYFGPGTRLTVT.

The chain is built from TRBV19 and TRBJ2-7, with D possibly matching TRBD2 (6 bases). Between the trimmed V and J ends, which lost 1 base and 0 bases, there was a span of 13 bases. CDR1 is LNHDA, CDR2 SQIVND, per germline (reference sequence). The CDR3 is 16 residues long. CDR3 bases: TGTGCCAGTAGTATAGTCGGCGGGACCAGCTCCTACGAGCAGTACTTC. Translated: CASSIVGGTSSYEQYF.

This clone was counted a single time. The chain recombines TRBV6-1 with TRBJ2-3; 7 nucleotides align to TRBD2. CDR1 MNHNS and CDR2 SASEGT come from the germline V gene. CDR3 size: 13 residues. V shed 8 bases and J 1 base; nucleotides not matched to a gene: 3. CDR3 DNA: TGTGCCAGCCTAGCGGCTGGCACAGATACGCAGTATTTT. Amino acids: CASLAAGTDTQYF.

The rearrangement joins TRBV10-3 to TRBJ1-3; no clear D gene. The germline CDR1 and CDR2 sequences are ENHRY and SYGVKD. The CDR3 length is 15 residues. The V end lost 6 bases, the J end lost 0 bases, and 12 bases lay between the germline ends. CDR3 nucleotide sequence: TGTGCCATCAGAAACAGCCCTCTCTCTGGAAACACCATATATTTT. Translated, it gives CAIRNSPLSGNTIYF.

This chain uses TRBV11-3 with TRBJ2-3; possible D gene TRBD1, 6 bases. CDR1 is SGHNT and CDR2 is YENEEA in the germline V gene. The CDR3 consists of 14 residues. The V gene lost 3 bases and the J gene lost 0 bases, with 7 bases spanning the gap. The CDR3 spells CASSFQGSTDTQYF. The CDR3 nucleotides are TGTGCCAGCAGCTTCCAGGGGAGCACAGATACGCAGTATTTT.

The chain carries TRBV5-4 and TRBJ1-2; 7 bases agree with TRBD1. CDR1 SGHNT and CDR2 YYREEE come from the germline V gene (reference sequence). Trimming took 3 bases from V and 4 from J; bases not matched to a gene: 12. The CDR3 contains 16 residues. The DNA of the CDR3 is TGTGCCAGCAGCTCGACAGGGTTCCCCCTTGGCTATGGCTACACCTTC. Protein sequence: CASSSTGFPLGYGYTF.

The chain uses TRBV7-9 and TRBJ1-1; the D gene is possibly TRBD1 (6 bases). Germline V lookup: CDR1 SEHNR, CDR2 FQNEAQ (reference sequence). Trimming shortened V by 5 bases and J by 9 bases, and 16 bases separated the two germline ends. The CDR3 length is 13 residues. For the CDR3, the DNA is TGTGCCAGCAGCCGGGGCGAGGGACAAAAAGCTTTCTTT. Amino acids: CASSRGEGQKAFF.

V gene TRBV12-5 combines with J gene TRBJ1-5; D unclear. CDR1 and CDR2 (germline): LGHNT, FRNRAP. Trimming removed 3 bases at V and 5 bases at J, with 8 bases between. The CDR3 is made up of 13 amino acids. The CDR3 DNA sequence: TGTGCTAGTGGTTTAAACTTGGATCAGCCCCAGCATTTT. Its translation: CASGLNLDQPQHF.

The CDR3 spells CAVASTGYNSPLHF. The CDR3 DNA follows: TGTGCCGTCGCCTCGACAGGGTATAATTCACCCCTCCACTTT. The chain recombines TRBV25-1 with TRBJ1-6; the match to TRBD1 covers 7 bases. After removal of 11 bases from V and 4 bases from J, the junction contained 8 bases not matched to a gene. CDR3 length equals 14 residues. CDR1 is MGHDK and CDR2 is SYGVNS in the germline V gene.

As regards this clone: Other DNA sequences from this sample encode an identical CDR3 as well. The chain carries TRBV30 and TRBJ2-5; D remains ambiguous. Looked up from germline, CDR1 is GTSNPN and CDR2 is SVGIG (reference sequence). V gave up 1 base and J gave up 4 bases, with 7 bases separating them. CDR3 length: 12 amino acids. CDR3 sequence reads: CAWSGSVETQYF. The CDR3, as DNA: TGTGCCTGGAGTGGTAGTGTAGAGACCCAGTACTTC.

CDR3 loop: CASSLGSVAGTEAFF. The CDR3 DNA reads as TGTGCCAGCAGTCTCGGATCGGTGGCAGGGACTGAAGCTTTCTTT. This chain links TRBV6-5 with TRBJ1-1, with a possible D match to TRBD1 (5 bases). Germline V lookup: CDR1 MNHEY, CDR2 SVGAGI. CDR3 length equals 15 residues. Trimming removed 5 bases from V and 5 bases from J, with 18 bases in between.

The V call is TRBV7-7, the J call TRBJ2-1, with TRBD2 matching over 14 bases. Looked up from germline, CDR1 is SSHAT and CDR2 is FNYEAQ (reference sequence). The CDR3 is made up of 17 amino acids. J was trimmed by 9 bases and V by 4 bases; bases with no gene match: 11. Here the CDR3 DNA reads TGTGCCAGCAGCTCGGGACTAGCGGGGGCCGCTACGTCTGAGCAGTTCTTC. Encoded protein: CASSSGLAGAATSEQFF.

The rearrangement uses TRBV21-1 and TRBJ2-6; the table assigns TRBD1, which was not confirmed against the DNA. TRBV21-1 is designated a pseudogene. CDR3 length: 17 amino acids. The CDR3, as DNA: TGTGCCAGCAGGCTTACAGGGGAAAGCTCTGGGGCCAACGTCCTGACTTTC. Its protein product is CASRLTGESSGANVLTF.

CDR3 protein: CASSRGGQGGPTQTYGYTF. Written as DNA, the CDR3 is TGTGCCAGCAGCCGCGGGGGGCAAGGGGGACCTACACAAACCTATGGCTACACCTTC. The chain joins TRBV5-4 to TRBJ1-2; a weak D match, TRBD1 (6 bases). Germline CDR1 reads SGHNT; CDR2 reads YYREEE (reference sequence). This CDR3 has 19 residues. V lost 4 bases, J lost 4 bases, and 29 bases lay in between.

This chain uses TRBV3-1 (or the pseudogene TRBV3-2) with TRBJ1-2, with 7 bases fitting TRBD1. Per germline, CDR1 LGHDT and CDR2 YNNKEL (reference sequence). V shed 3 bases and J 4 bases; nucleotides not matched to a gene: 20. The CDR3 is 19 residues long. The CDR3 DNA reads TGTGCCAGCAGCCATTTCACTCGACAGGGTTACTCTGCAACCTATGGCTACACCTTC. Translation: CASSHFTRQGYSATYGYTF.

J is TRBJ1-5 and V is TRBV2; 9 nucleotides agree with TRBD1. V lost 6 bases, J lost 6 bases, and 9 bases stayed unmatched. This CDR3 comprises 15 residues. Per the germline V gene, CDR1 is SNHLY and CDR2 is FYNNEI. CDR3 sequence reads: CASRIRDRVTQPQHF. Written as DNA, the CDR3 is TGTGCCAGCAGAATCCGGGACAGGGTTACTCAGCCCCAGCATTTT. Full variable domain (rest looked up from reference TRBV2 and TRBJ1-5): EPEVTQTPSHQVTQMGQEVILRCVPISNHLYFYWYRQILGQKVEFLVSFYNNEISEKSEIFDDQFSVERPDGSNFTLKIRSTKLEDSAMYFCASRIRDRVTQPQHFGDGTRLSIL.

The chain recombines TRBV29-1 with TRBJ2-1; D call uncertain. CDR3 size: 12 residues. Per the germline V gene, CDR1 is SQVTM and CDR2 is ANQGSEA. Trimming removed 3 bases at V and 9 bases at J, with 12 bases between. Here the CDR3 DNA reads TGCAGCGTTGATGTTCTCCTCAGTGAGCAGTTCTTC. Protein: CSVDVLLSEQFF.

V gene TRBV25-1 combines with J gene TRBJ2-1; 13 bases are shared with TRBD2. This CDR3 has 17 amino acids. Trimming at V came to 3 bases and at J to 8 bases, leaving 10 bases not matched to a gene. Germline V gene sequence: CDR1 MGHDK, CDR2 SYGVNS. Here the CDR3 DNA reads TGTGCCAGCAGTGATGGGCAACTAGCGGGAGGGCCGCATGAGCAGTTCTTC. It is translated as CASSDGQLAGGPHEQFF.

The chain couples TRBV7-9 to TRBJ2-1, with D perhaps matching TRBD2 (6 bases). Germline CDR1 and CDR2: SEHNR and FQNEAQ (reference sequence). V dropped 4 bases and J dropped 3 bases, with 22 bases sitting between them. The CDR3 runs to 18 residues. Written as DNA, the CDR3 is TGTGCCAGCAGCTACGCCCGGGACTCCCCGGCCCGCTACAATGAGCAGTTCTTC. This encodes CASSYARDSPARYNEQFF.

This chain joins TRBV4-1 and TRBJ2-5, with D perhaps TRBD2 (7 bases). The V gene lost 3 bases and the J gene lost 0 bases, with 20 bases spanning the gap. This CDR3 spans 18 amino acids. From germline, CDR1 is MGHRA and CDR2 YSYEKL. CDR3 in DNA: TGCGCCAGCAGCCAGCAAGAGGGGGGGGCCAGGTACCAAGAGACCCAGTACTTC. Its protein product is CASSQQEGGARYQETQYF.